Presented here are 9 T cell receptor beta chains from one specimen sequenced in a study of shared clonotypes between healthy human individuals. Measured with immunoSEQ multiplex PCR; TCRdb has only the in-frame clones, and not every one. The sample contains around 940,000 clones, about 80% of which appear only once. The material sequenced was memory CD4+ T cells sorted from blood. Stated subset: CD45RA-negative fraction. The receptor source for this set is a man between 18 and 29 years old in good health.

The DNA of the CDR3 is TGTGCCAGCAGGGGACAGAGACGTGCTAGCACAGATACGCAGTATTTT. Its protein product is CASRGQRRASTDTQYF. The chain has TRBV7-9 and TRBJ2-3, with 7 positions matching TRBD1. Per the germline V gene, CDR1 is SEHNR and CDR2 is FQNEAQ (reference sequence). V lost 6 bases, J lost 0 bases, and 9 bases stayed unmatched. CDR3 size: 16 residues.

This clone came up once. The chain links TRBV5-6 to TRBJ2-7, with TRBD1 matching over 7 bases. The J segment lost 1 base and the V segment lost 2 bases, leaving 6 bases of the junction unmatched. CDR3 size: 15 residues. From germline, CDR1 is SGHDT and CDR2 YYEEEE. The DNA for the CDR3 is TGTGCCAGCAGCTTATGGTGGACAGGATCCTACGAGCAGTACTTC. The encoded protein is CASSLWWTGSYEQYF.

This clone was seen only a few times. The chain uses TRBV9 and TRBJ1-1; TRBD1 agrees at 7 bases. CDR1 is SGDLS, CDR2 YYNGEE, per germline. After removal of 0 bases from V and 1 base from J, the junction contained 12 bases not matched to a gene. The CDR3 is 18 residues long. The CDR3 bases are TGTGCCAGCAGCGTAGGAGGGGGCAGACCTCCGGGGAACACTGAAGCTTTCTTT. Encoded protein: CASSVGGGRPPGNTEAFF.

The rearrangement uses TRBV27 and TRBJ2-7, with 7 bases aligning to TRBD2. CDR1 and CDR2 from the germline V gene are MNHEY and SMNVEV (reference sequence). This CDR3 region has 15 residues. Trimming cost V 5 bases and J 3 bases; bases outside gene matches: 10. CDR3: CASSPLGGPHYEQYF. DNA for the CDR3: TGTGCCAGCAGTCCCCTGGGAGGGCCCCACTACGAGCAGTACTTC.

This chain uses TRBV18 with TRBJ2-7; TRBD1 matches 10 bases. CDR1 KGHSH and CDR2 LQKENI come from the germline V gene. This CDR3 comprises 14 residues. The V and J ends lost 6 bases and 4 bases, in that order; junction bases with no gene match: 6. The CDR3 reads CASSLDRGRYEQYF. CDR3 DNA sequence: TGTGCCAGCTCGCTCGACAGGGGGCGGTACGAGCAGTACTTC. Full variable domain (outside the CDR3, taken from reference TRBV18 and TRBJ2-7): NAGVMQNPRHLVRRRGQEARLRCSPMKGHSHVYWYRQLPEEGLKFMVYLQKENIIDESGMPKERFSAEFPKEGPSILRIQQVVRGDSAAYFCASSLDRGRYEQYFGPGTRLTVT.

J is TRBJ1-2 and V is TRBV6-5; D ambiguous. The CDR3 runs to 14 residues. The V gene's germline CDR1 is MNHEY and CDR2 SVGAGI. V lost 2 bases to trimming and J lost 4 bases, with 11 bases between them. CDR3 protein: CASSYRWVGYGYTF. The CDR3 DNA is TGTGCCAGCAGTTACCGGTGGGTTGGCTATGGCTACACCTTC.

V gene TRBV28 combines with J gene TRBJ2-7; maybe TRBD1 (6 bases). Trimming removed 7 bases at V and 2 bases at J, with 9 bases between. The CDR3 has 12 residues. The V gene's germline CDR1 is MDHEN and CDR2 SYDVKM. The chain's CDR3 is CASMGDTYEQYF. The CDR3, as DNA: TGTGCCAGCATGGGGGACACCTACGAGCAGTACTTC.

This sequence joins TRBV4-1 and TRBJ2-7; 10 bases are a match to TRBD1. This CDR3 region has 17 residues. V dropped 7 bases and J dropped 2; count of bases not matched to a gene: 14. Germline-derived CDR1 and CDR2 are MGHRA and YSYEKL. CDR3 sequence reads: CASTPSEGQGRPYEQYF. The CDR3 bases are TGCGCCAGCACCCCCTCGGAGGGACAGGGGAGGCCCTACGAGCAGTACTTC.

The sample holds one count of this clone. The CDR3 loop is CASSLGRYNEQFF. In nucleotides, the CDR3 is TGTGCCAGCAGTTTAGGACGATACAATGAGCAGTTCTTC. The chain links TRBV28 to TRBJ2-1; D uncertain. This CDR3 spans 13 amino acids. Trimming took 2 bases from V and 4 from J, leaving 6 bases between them. CDR1 is MDHEN, CDR2 SYDVKM, per germline.